A selection of T cell receptor beta chains follows, all from one sample in a study of follicular helper T cells after annual influenza vaccination. The data were produced by immunoSEQ multiplex PCR, yet TCRdb's version contains in-frame clones alone and is incomplete. Of 9,000 to 13,000 clones detected, 81% appear once; the ten largest clones hold 0.7% to 0.95%. The material was CXCR5- memory CD4+ T cells sorted from blood, obtained on the day of influenza vaccination. These receptors originate from an adult who received the influenza vaccine. Each CDR3 is given with its conserved first and last residue. The order of the fields is J gene, V gene, D gene, CDR3 length, CDR3 protein. D genes are given only for firm matches.

TRBJ2-1 TRBV7-9 . 15 CASSLGKSSYNEQFF
TRBJ1-2 TRBV27 . 14 CASSLSGGNYGYTF
TRBJ2-7 TRBV15 . 13 CATSRVGGYEQYF
TRBJ1-1 TRBV4-2 . 13 CASSGQMNTEAFF
TRBJ1-5 TRBV4-2 TRBD1 14 CASSQAGGDQPQHF
TRBJ1-1 TRBV6-1 . 15 CATRPLGGADTEAFF
TRBJ2-2 TRBV7-2 . 14 CALTRGADTGELFF
TRBJ1-1 TRBV5-4 TRBD1 17 CASSLLGQGDMNTEAFF
TRBJ2-5 TRBV7-2 TRBD2 16 CASSLAGLAAQETQYF
TRBJ2-1 TRBV25-1 TRBD1 15 CASSEVDREYDEQFF
TRBJ1-5 TRBV6-5 . 14 CASSYSYSNQPQHF
TRBJ1-4 TRBV2 . 15 CASSETGAGGEKLFF
TRBJ2-7 TRBV6-5 TRBD1 13 CATRQGVSYEQYF
TRBJ2-5 TRBV7-9 TRBD2 18 CASSSPGLAGGFQETQYF
TRBJ2-6 TRBV30 . 15 CAWSAGGSGANVLTF
TRBJ2-3 TRBV7-3 . 13 CASSFRDSDTQYF
TRBJ2-3 TRBV9 TRBD2 16 CASSPGLAGSTDTQYF
TRBJ1-2 TRBV18 . 13 CASSPDSDYGYTF
TRBJ2-7 TRBV6-5 TRBD2 12 CASSLAGYEQYF
TRBJ1-5 TRBV2 . 14 CASSGSRANQPQHF
TRBJ1-2 TRBV29-1 . 12 CSVEPGGEGYTF
TRBJ2-1 TRBV19 . 12 CASSMGRNEQFF
TRBJ1-5 TRBV29-1 . 14 CSVQGSSGNQPQHF
TRBJ1-2 TRBV6-5 . 14 CASSYGNSNYGYTF
TRBJ2-3 TRBV7-2 TRBD2 15 CASTTSGFHRNTQYF
TRBJ2-7 TRBV19 . 14 CASSSGVGTGEQYF
TRBJ2-3 TRBV7-2 . 15 CASSPQSGFQDTQYF
TRBJ2-2 TRBV7-3 TRBD1 16 CASSLGTGANTGELFF
TRBJ2-7 TRBV7-3 TRBD1 13 CASSRGTGYEQYF
TRBJ2-3 TRBV28 . 14 CASRKSSGAVTQYF
TRBJ1-1 TRBV27 . 16 CASSLSGSASRTEAFF
TRBJ1-1 TRBV15 TRBD1 15 CATSRDGTADTEAFF
TRBJ2-2 TRBV30 . 14 CACNLQGIPGELFF
TRBJ2-5 TRBV19 . 12 CASSIGGETQYF
TRBJ1-2 TRBV5-5 . 13 CASSPGGNYGYTF
TRBJ1-2 TRBV6-1 TRBD1 14 CASRDRGRFDGYTF
TRBJ1-2 TRBV30 TRBD1 16 CAWRQGTGHQNYGYTF
TRBJ1-4 TRBV19 . 14 CASAEGGGPGKLFF
TRBJ2-5 TRBV28 TRBD2 13 CASTPGGVETQYF
TRBJ2-3 TRBV7-2 TRBD1 15 CASSKQGAGTDTQYF
TRBJ2-2 TRBV11-2 TRBD2 15 CASSLGLAGTGELFF
TRBJ2-7 TRBV18 . 12 CASSPPQGEQYF
TRBJ2-7 TRBV2 TRBD1 15 CASSRDRGREGEQYF
TRBJ2-4 TRBV25-1 . 14 CASSRSGAKNIQYF
TRBJ2-7 TRBV19 TRBD1 16 CASSIDLQGARYEQYF
TRBJ2-7 TRBV11-3 . 15 CASSLSYGAGVEQYF
TRBJ2-1 TRBV28 . 14 CASSFGSGHGEQFF
TRBJ2-1 TRBV2 . 12 CASNRDSYEQFF
TRBJ1-1 TRBV30 TRBD1 16 CAWSSKGQKEGAEAFF
TRBJ2-5 TRBV7-2 TRBD1 16 CASSTTGGASRETQYF
TRBJ1-1 TRBV5-1 . 14 CASSPDRMDTEAFF